This paragraph covers one T cell receptor beta chain sequence. This clonotype has ten or more counts. Its antigen remains unidentified. No much larger clonotype is one base removed from it; base qualities were not supplied. For repertoire sequencing, the TCR beta CDR3 regions were amplified from RNA transcripts. A first-round RT-PCR used HTBI primers with the Qiagen OneStep RT-PCR kit, followed by a second-round multiplex PCR, size selection and purification. Libraries were sequenced on an Illumina HiSeq2000 using paired-end 100 bp reads. In the authors' own workflow: Reads were processed with SOAPnuke, discarding reads with adapters, uncalled bases, mean Phred below 15, or no exact constant-primer or identifier match. COPE v1.2.5 was used to merge high-quality paired reads. Clonotypes were defined as unique nucleotide sequences and were aligned to IMGT TRB V, D and J references using MiTCR v1.1. Analysis was restricted to V-J combinations with a frequency above 0.0001, which covered roughly 99% of repertoires. For each V-J combination, a TCR clonal expansion and chaos score was defined as F50 clonal expansion divided by the chaos observed in the TCRdist matrix. Welch's t-statistics and random forest were used to narrow the features down to 10 to 15 V-J combinations, which were then fed into a naive Bayes classifier. The similarity between thyroid and blood repertoires was quantified using the Morisita-Horn index. In TCRdb, the public reads were trimmed at Q25 with fastp and aligned with MiXCR, with productive beta chains retained. Rows with one shared CDR3 protein collapse into an entry with the most common genes and DNA. Clone size and V and J calls follow TCRdb, not the original study. The sample contains around 1,200,000 distinct CDR3 sequences, 35% to 40% of them found a single time. The top ten clones comprise 11% of the sample.

Inclusive of the bounding cysteine and phenylalanine, the CDR3 is 15 residues long. Only the CDR3 portion is preserved as DNA: 45 bases, with reading frame beginning at the first base. V and J are truncated by 3 bases and 5 bases respectively, leaving an intervening sequence of 17 bases. CDR1 and CDR2, looked up from the germline V gene, are SGDLS and YYNGEE. The hyperthyroidism patients were 18 to 65 years old and newly diagnosed, with a disease duration of less than 2 months. Patients with other autoimmune diseases, uncontrolled infections, pregnancy or lactation were excluded. Clinical symptoms, serum thyroxine, TRAb, thyroid ultrasound and orbital computed tomography formed the basis of the diagnosis. Trizol reagent was used to extract the total RNA, and its quality was then checked on an Agilent 2100 Bioanalyzer. The data were obtained in a study of Graves' ophthalmopathy and Graves' hyperthyroidism (dated by TCRdb to about 2018). Regarding the study in general: Stable hyperthyroidism was defined as no progression to ophthalmopathy within 18 months of follow-up. After sampling, hyperthyroidism patients received methimazole starting at 30 mg daily, and ophthalmopathy patients received high-dose intravenous methylprednisolone. In total, approximately 130 blood samples were TCR-sequenced: approximately 40 ophthalmopathy, under 85 hyperthyroidism and some 17 hyperthyroidism-to-ophthalmopathy patients. A discovery set of 95 to 100 patients (43 ophthalmopathy, about 58 stable hyperthyroidism) was enrolled to explore V-J signatures distinguishing ophthalmopathy from hyperthyroidism. For independent validation, a separate cohort was made up of fewer than 20 hyperthyroidism patients plus 17 patients who later progressed from hyperthyroidism to ophthalmopathy. The study used signatures of the TCR beta repertoire to tell Graves' ophthalmopathy apart from Graves' hyperthyroidism and to predict which patients would progress to ophthalmopathy. In several hyperthyroidism patients, the T-cell repertoire of thyroid tissue was compared with the T-cell repertoire of blood. What the research found in general, with its limitations: In validation, the model predicted ophthalmopathy progression with 55% to 71% sensitivity and approximately 75% specificity; roughly eleven predicted patients were CT-confirmed with GO in a median of approximately six months. Most expanded thyroid clonotypes with a frequency above 0.001 also appeared in blood, which suggests that blood repertoires may reflect the immune response in the thyroid. In cross-validation, the 13-signature model distinguished ophthalmopathy from stable hyperthyroidism with about 89% sensitivity and approximately 81% specificity, while in the test set the corresponding values were roughly 80% and 75%. No statistical method was used to predetermine the sample size, and group allocation was not hidden from the investigators.

The sequence derives from an adult man with Graves' hyperthyroidism. The sequencing input was peripheral blood or thyroid tissue (not recorded which). The sequence joins TRBV9 to TRBJ2-5; the D segment could be TRBD1, given 5 matching bases. The CDR3 region reads CASSADGRVWETQYF. The nucleotide sequence reads TGTGCCAGCAGCGCAGACGGCAGGGTGTGGGAGACCCAGTACTTC.